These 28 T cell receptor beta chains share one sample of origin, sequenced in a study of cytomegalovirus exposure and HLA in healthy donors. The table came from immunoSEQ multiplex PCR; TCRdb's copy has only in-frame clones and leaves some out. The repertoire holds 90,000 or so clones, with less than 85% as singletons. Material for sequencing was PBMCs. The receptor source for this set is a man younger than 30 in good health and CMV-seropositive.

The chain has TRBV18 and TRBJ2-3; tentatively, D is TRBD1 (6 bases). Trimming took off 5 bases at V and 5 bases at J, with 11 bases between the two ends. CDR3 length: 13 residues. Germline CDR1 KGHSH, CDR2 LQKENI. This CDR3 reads CASSEGVQDTQYF. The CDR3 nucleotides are TGTGCCAGCTCAGAGGGGGTACAAGATACGCAGTATTTT.

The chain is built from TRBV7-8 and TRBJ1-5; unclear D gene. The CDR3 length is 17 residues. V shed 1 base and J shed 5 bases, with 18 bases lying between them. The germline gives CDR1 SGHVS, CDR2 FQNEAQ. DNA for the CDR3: TGTGCCAGCAGCTTAGGGTCGGGTTCCGTCAATTATCAGCCCCAGCATTTT. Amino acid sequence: CASSLGSGSVNYQPQHF.

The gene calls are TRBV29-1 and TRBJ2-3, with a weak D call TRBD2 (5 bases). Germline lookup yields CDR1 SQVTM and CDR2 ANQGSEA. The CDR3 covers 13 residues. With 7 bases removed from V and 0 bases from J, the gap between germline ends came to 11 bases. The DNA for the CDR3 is TGCAGCGCAGGACTCGGTAGCACAGATACGCAGTATTTT. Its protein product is CSAGLGSTDTQYF.

The CDR3 is CASSPLRLSSGEKQETQYF. The CDR3 nucleotides are TGTGCCAGCAGCCCCCTGCGGCTCAGTAGCGGAGAAAAACAAGAGACCCAGTACTTC. The chain joins TRBV9 to TRBJ2-5; D is possibly TRBD2 (6 bases). Trimming left V 4 bases short and J 2 bases short, with 27 bases between. Germline CDR1 SGDLS, CDR2 YYNGEE. There are 19 residues in the CDR3.

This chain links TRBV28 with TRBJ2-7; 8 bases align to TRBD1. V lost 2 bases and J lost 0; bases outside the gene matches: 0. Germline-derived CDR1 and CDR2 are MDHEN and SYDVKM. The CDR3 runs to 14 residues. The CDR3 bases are TGTGCCAGCAGTTTAACAGGGGGCTCCTACGAGCAGTACTTC. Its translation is CASSLTGGSYEQYF.

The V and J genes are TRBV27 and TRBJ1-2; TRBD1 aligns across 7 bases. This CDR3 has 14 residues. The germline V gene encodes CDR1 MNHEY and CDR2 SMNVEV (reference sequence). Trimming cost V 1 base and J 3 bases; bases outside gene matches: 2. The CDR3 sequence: CASSLFTGDYGYTF. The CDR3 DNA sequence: TGTGCCAGCAGTTTATTCACAGGGGACTATGGCTACACCTTC.

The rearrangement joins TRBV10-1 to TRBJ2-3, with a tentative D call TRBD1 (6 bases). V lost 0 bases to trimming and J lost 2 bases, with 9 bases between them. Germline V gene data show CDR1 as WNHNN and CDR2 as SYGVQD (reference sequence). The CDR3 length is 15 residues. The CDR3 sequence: CASSESSGVTDTQYF. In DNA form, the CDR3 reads TGCGCCAGCAGTGAGTCTTCAGGGGTCACAGATACGCAGTATTTT.

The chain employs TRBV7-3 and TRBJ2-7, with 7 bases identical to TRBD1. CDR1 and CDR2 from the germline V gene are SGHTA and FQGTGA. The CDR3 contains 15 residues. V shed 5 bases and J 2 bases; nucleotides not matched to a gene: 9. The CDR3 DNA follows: TGTGCCAGCAGCCGGGGACAGCCATCAACCTACGAGCAGTACGTC. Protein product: CASSRGQPSTYEQYV.

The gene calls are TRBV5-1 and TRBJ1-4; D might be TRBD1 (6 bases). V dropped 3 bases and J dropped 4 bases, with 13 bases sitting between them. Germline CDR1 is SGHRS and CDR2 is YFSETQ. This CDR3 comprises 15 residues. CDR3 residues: CASSWGRALNEKLFF. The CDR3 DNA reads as TGCGCCAGCAGCTGGGGGCGGGCCCTTAATGAAAAACTGTTTTTT.

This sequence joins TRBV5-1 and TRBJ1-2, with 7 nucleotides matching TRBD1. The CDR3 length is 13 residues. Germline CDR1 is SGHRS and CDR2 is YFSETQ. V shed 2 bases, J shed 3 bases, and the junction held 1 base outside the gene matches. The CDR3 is CASSLTGDYGYTF. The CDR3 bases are TGCGCCAGCAGCTTAACAGGGGACTATGGCTACACCTTC.

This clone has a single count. Here the CDR3 reads CASSLGGRAYNEQFF. For the CDR3, the DNA is TGTGCCAGCAGTTTGGGCGGGAGGGCCTACAATGAGCAGTTCTTC. This sequence joins TRBV27 and TRBJ2-1; TRBD2 matches at 9 bases. Unmatched junction bases numbered 2, after V lost 3 bases and J lost 2 bases. The length of the CDR3 is 15 residues. Germline V gene data show CDR1 as MNHEY and CDR2 as SMNVEV (reference sequence).

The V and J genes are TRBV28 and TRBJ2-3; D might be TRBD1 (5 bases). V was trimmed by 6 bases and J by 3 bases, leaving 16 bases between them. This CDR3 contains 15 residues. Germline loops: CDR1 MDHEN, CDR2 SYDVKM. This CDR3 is CASRNLDSRTDTQYF. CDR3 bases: TGTGCCAGCAGAAATCTTGACAGCAGGACAGATACGCAGTATTTT.

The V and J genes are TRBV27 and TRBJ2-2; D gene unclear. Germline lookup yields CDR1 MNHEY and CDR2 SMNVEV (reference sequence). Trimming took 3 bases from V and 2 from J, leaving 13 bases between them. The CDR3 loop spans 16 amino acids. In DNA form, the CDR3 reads TGTGCCAGCAGTTTTGGGCTACCCTCTAACACCGGGGAGCTGTTTTTT. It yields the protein CASSFGLPSNTGELFF.

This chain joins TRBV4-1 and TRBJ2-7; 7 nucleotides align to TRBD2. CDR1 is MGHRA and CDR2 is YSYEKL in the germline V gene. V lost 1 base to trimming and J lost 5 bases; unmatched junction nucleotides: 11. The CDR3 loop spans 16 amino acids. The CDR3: CASSQVNILAADEQYF. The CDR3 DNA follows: TGCGCCAGCAGCCAAGTTAATATTCTAGCGGCTGACGAGCAGTACTTC.

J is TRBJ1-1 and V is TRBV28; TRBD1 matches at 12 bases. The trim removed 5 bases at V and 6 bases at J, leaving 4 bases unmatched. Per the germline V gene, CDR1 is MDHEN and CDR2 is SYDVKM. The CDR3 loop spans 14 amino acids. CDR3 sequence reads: CASSPGTGGPEAFF. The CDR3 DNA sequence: TGTGCCAGCAGTCCCGGGACAGGGGGCCCTGAAGCTTTCTTT.

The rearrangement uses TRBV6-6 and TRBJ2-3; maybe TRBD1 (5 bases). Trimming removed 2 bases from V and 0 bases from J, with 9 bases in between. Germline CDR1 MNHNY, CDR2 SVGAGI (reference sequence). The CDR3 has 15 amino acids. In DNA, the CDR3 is TGTGCCAGCAGTTACACGACAGCTAGCACAGATACGCAGTATTTT. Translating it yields CASSYTTASTDTQYF.

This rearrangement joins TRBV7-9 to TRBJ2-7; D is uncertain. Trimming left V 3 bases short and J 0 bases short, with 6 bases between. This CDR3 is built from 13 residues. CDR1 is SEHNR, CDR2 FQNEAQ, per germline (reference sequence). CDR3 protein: CASSFDISYEQYF. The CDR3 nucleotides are TGTGCCAGCAGCTTCGACATCTCCTACGAGCAGTACTTC. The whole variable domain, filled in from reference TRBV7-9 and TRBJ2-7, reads DTGVSQNPRHKITKRGQNVTFRCDPISEHNRLYWYRQTLGQGPEFLTYFQNEAQLEKSRLLSDRFSAERPKGSFSTLEIQRTEQGDSAMYLCASSFDISYEQYFGPGTRLTVT.

CDR3 residues: CASSQGDYGYTF. CDR3 nucleotide sequence: TGTGCCAGCTCACAAGGGGACTATGGCTACACCTTC. V is TRBV25-1 and J is TRBJ1-2; a weak D match, TRBD1 (5 bases). Trimming took off 8 bases at V and 3 bases at J, with 10 bases between the two ends. Germline-derived CDR1 and CDR2 are MGHDK and SYGVNS. CDR3 length: 12 residues.

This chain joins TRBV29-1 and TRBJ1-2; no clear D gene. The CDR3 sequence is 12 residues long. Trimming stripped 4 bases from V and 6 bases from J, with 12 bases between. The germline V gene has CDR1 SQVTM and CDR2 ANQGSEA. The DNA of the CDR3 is TGCAGCGTTGTACAAGGAGGCCATGGCTACACCTTC. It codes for CSVVQGGHGYTF.

The CDR3 protein is CASSADRINVYGYTF. In DNA form, the CDR3 reads TGTGCCAGCAGCGCAGACAGGATTAATGTCTATGGCTACACCTTC. The gene calls are TRBV7-8 and TRBJ1-2, with D possibly matching TRBD1 (6 bases). The ends were cut back, 5 bases at V and 4 bases at J, with 17 bases in the middle. This CDR3 has 15 residues. Germline CDR1 is SGHVS and CDR2 is FQNEAQ.

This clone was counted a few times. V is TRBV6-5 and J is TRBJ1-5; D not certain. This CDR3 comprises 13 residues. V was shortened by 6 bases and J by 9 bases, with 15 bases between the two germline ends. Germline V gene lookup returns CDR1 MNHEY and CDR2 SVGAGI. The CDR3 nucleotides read TGTGCCAGCAGCCCCTTGAGAGGAAGGCCCCAGCATTTT. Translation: CASSPLRGRPQHF.

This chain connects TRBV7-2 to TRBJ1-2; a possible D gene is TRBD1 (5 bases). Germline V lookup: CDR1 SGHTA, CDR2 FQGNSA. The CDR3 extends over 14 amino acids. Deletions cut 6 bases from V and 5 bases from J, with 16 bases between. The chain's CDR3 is CASSSWTRPYGYTF. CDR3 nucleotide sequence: TGTGCCAGCAGTTCCTGGACAAGGCCTTATGGCTACACCTTC.

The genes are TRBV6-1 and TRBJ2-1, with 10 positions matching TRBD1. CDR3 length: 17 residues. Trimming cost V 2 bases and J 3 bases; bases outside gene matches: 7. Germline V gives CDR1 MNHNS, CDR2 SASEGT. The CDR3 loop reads CASSEPLRTGGYNEQFF. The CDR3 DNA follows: TGTGCCAGCAGTGAACCCCTCAGGACAGGGGGCTACAATGAGCAGTTCTTC.

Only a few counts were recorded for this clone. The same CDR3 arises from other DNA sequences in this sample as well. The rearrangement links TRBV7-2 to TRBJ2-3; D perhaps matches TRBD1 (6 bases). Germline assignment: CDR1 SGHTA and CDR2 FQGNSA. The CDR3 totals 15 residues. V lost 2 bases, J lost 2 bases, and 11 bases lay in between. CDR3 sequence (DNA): TGTGCCAGCAGCTTACAGGGGTCCCCCACAGATACGCAGTATTTT. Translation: CASSLQGSPTDTQYF.

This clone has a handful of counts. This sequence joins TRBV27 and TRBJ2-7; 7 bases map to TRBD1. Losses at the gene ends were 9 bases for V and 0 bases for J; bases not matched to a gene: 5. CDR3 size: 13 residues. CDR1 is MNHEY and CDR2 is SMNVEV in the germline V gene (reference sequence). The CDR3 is CASRTGSSYEQYF. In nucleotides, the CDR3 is TGTGCCAGTCGGACAGGAAGCTCCTACGAGCAGTACTTC.

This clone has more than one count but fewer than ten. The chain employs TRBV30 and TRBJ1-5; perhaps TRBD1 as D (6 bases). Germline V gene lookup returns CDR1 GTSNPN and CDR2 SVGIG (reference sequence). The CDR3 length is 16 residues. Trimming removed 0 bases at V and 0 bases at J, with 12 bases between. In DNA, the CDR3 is TGTGCCTGGAGTGTGGGGGGGGCTTATAGCAATCAGCCCCAGCATTTT. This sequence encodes CAWSVGGAYSNQPQHF.

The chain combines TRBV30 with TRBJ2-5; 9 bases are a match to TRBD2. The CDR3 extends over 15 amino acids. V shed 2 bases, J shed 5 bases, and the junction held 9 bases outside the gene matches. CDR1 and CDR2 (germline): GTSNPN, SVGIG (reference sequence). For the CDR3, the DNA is TGTGCCTGGAGTCGCGGGAGGGTTAAGGGGGAGACCCAGTACTTC. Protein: CAWSRGRVKGETQYF.

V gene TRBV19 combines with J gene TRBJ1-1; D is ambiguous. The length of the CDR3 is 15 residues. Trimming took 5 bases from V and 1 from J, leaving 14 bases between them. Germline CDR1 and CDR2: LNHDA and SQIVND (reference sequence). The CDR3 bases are TGTGCCAGTAGTCTCAAACGTCCCGGGAACACTGAAGCTTTCTTT. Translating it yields CASSLKRPGNTEAFF.